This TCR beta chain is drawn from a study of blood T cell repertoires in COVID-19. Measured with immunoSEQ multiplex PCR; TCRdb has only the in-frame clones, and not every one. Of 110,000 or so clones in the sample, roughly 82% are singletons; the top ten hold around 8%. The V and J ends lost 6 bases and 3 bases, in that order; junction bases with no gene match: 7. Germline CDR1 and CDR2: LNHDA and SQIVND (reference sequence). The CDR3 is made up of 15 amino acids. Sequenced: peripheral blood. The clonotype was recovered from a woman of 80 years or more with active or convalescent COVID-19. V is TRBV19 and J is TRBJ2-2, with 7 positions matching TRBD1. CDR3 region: CASSNYDRDTGELFF. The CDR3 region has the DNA TGTGCCAGTAGCAATTACGACAGGGACACCGGGGAGCTGTTTTTT.